These 18 T cell receptor beta chains share one sample of origin, sequenced in a study of blood T cell repertoires in COVID-19. Assay: immunoSEQ multiplex PCR; the TCRdb copy retains only in-frame clones and omits some. The table includes around 80,000 clones, roughly 77% detected once. What was sequenced was peripheral blood. Receptors were obtained from a man aged 45-65 years with active or convalescent COVID-19.

This chain connects TRBV5-1 to TRBJ2-2; 7 bases match TRBD1. CDR3 length equals 16 residues. V shed 0 bases, J shed 4 bases, and the junction held 6 bases outside the gene matches. The V gene's germline CDR1 is SGHRS and CDR2 YFSETQ. The CDR3 region is CASSLVGTVATGELFF. CDR3 DNA: TGCGCCAGCAGCTTGGTGGGGACAGTGGCCACCGGGGAGCTGTTTTTT.

Only a few counts were recorded for this clone. This chain joins TRBV30 and TRBJ2-7; possibly TRBD1 for D (6 bases). Per germline, CDR1 GTSNPN and CDR2 SVGIG (reference sequence). Trimming pared 5 bases from V and 2 bases from J, leaving 13 bases between. The length of the CDR3 is 13 residues. The CDR3 coding sequence is TGTGCCTGGGGGCAGGGGCGCCCCTACGAGCAGTACTTC. Encoded protein: CAWGQGRPYEQYF.

The J gene is TRBJ2-1, the V gene TRBV6-5, with TRBD1 matching 7 bases. V shed 2 bases and J 9 bases; nucleotides not matched to a gene: 10. The germline V gene has CDR1 MNHEY and CDR2 SVGAGI. The CDR3 runs 15 residues. The CDR3 DNA is TGTGCCAGCAGTTACGAACAGGGGAACATGGGTGAGCAGTTCTTC. Amino acid sequence: CASSYEQGNMGEQFF.

The chain carries TRBV4-1 and TRBJ2-3, with 8 bases fitting TRBD2. The CDR3 is 17 amino acids. V shed 0 bases and J 2 bases; nucleotides not matched to a gene: 7. Germline loops: CDR1 MGHRA, CDR2 YSYEKL. The DNA for the CDR3 is TGCGCCAGCAGCCAAGATCTCGCCGGGGGGGTCACAGATACGCAGTATTTT. Protein: CASSQDLAGGVTDTQYF.

This sequence joins TRBV6-2 or TRBV6-3 and TRBJ2-1, with 13 bases lining up with TRBD2. V was clipped by 2 bases and J by 9 bases; unmatched bases: 7. The CDR3 is made up of 16 amino acids. The V gene's germline CDR1 is MNHEY and CDR2 SVGEGT. The CDR3 DNA sequence: TGTGCCAGCAGTTACCCGACTAGCGGGGGGCTTAGTGAGCAGTTCTTC. Protein product: CASSYPTSGGLSEQFF.

At least ten counts were recorded for this clone. The chain joins TRBV20-1 to TRBJ1-1; no firm D call. Germline CDR1 and CDR2: DFQATT and SNEGSKA (reference sequence). The CDR3 spans 13 residues. The V and J ends lost 3 bases and 0 bases respectively, with 8 bases between them. The chain's CDR3 is CSASSPVNTEAFF. The CDR3 bases are TGCAGTGCTAGTAGTCCGGTGAACACTGAAGCTTTCTTT.

The CDR3, as DNA: TGTGCCAGTCTCGGACAGGGGGTCCGGGGCAATCAGCCCCAGCATTTT. Encoded protein: CASLGQGVRGNQPQHF. The rearrangement uses TRBV19 and TRBJ1-5, with 10 nucleotides matching TRBD1. CDR3 length: 16 amino acids. CDR1 and CDR2 from the germline V gene are LNHDA and SQIVND (reference sequence). Trimming at V came to 8 bases and at J to 2 bases, leaving 9 bases not matched to a gene.

The chain employs TRBV27 and TRBJ2-1; TRBD2 aligns across 10 bases. In germline, CDR1 is MNHEY, CDR2 SMNVEV (reference sequence). Trimming removed 5 bases from V and 5 bases from J; junction bases left unmatched: 9. The CDR3 runs 16 residues. The CDR3 DNA follows: TGTGCCAGCAGTCGCTTGGCTAGCGGGGGCCACAATGAGCAGTTCTTC. This gives the protein CASSRLASGGHNEQFF.

The chain joins TRBV9 to TRBJ2-7, with TRBD1 matching 7 bases. Trimming at V came to 0 bases and at J to 2 bases, leaving 2 bases not matched to a gene. CDR1 and CDR2 (germline): SGDLS, YYNGEE. The CDR3 runs to 14 residues. In DNA, the CDR3 is TGTGCCAGCAGCGTAGGCAGGGGGACCTACGAGCAGTACTTC. Translation: CASSVGRGTYEQYF.

The chain combines TRBV6-1 with TRBJ2-7; D may be TRBD1 (5 bases). This CDR3 region has 14 residues. Germline CDR1 and CDR2: MNHNS and SASEGT. Trimming stripped 3 bases from V and 2 bases from J, with 11 bases between. The chain's CDR3 is CASSDTTDTYEQYF. In nucleotides, the CDR3 is TGTGCCAGCAGTGACACGACAGACACCTACGAGCAGTACTTC.

This clone has just a few counts. The J gene is TRBJ2-1, the V gene TRBV19; 7 positions agree with TRBD1. CDR1 LNHDA and CDR2 SQIVND come from the germline V gene (reference sequence). This CDR3 has 17 amino acids. V was pared by 3 bases and J by 6 bases, with 14 bases of the junction left unmatched. Written as DNA, the CDR3 is TGTGCCAGTAGTATCTCGGGATCGGGACAGTTTGTCAATGAGCAGTTCTTC. Translating it yields CASSISGSGQFVNEQFF.

This clone turned up a few times. V and J are TRBV6-6 and TRBJ1-1; D is perhaps TRBD1 (5 bases). Germline CDR1 and CDR2: MNHNY and SVGAGI (reference sequence). V was clipped by 5 bases and J by 1 base, with 17 bases between them. This CDR3 spans 16 amino acids. CDR3 coding DNA: TGTGCCAGCAGTCGACGACTAGGGGTGGAGAACACTGAAGCTTTCTTT. Encoded protein: CASSRRLGVENTEAFF.

The chain joins TRBV4-1 to TRBJ2-1; D may be TRBD2 (6 bases). Germline CDR1 MGHRA, CDR2 YSYEKL. V dropped 2 bases and J dropped 8 bases, with 13 bases sitting between them. The CDR3 is made up of 14 amino acids. The CDR3 DNA sequence: TGCGCCAGCAGCCAACGAACGGGGGATGATGAGCAGTTCTTC. Amino acid sequence: CASSQRTGDDEQFF.

The J gene is TRBJ2-5, the V gene TRBV7-9, with D possibly being TRBD1 or TRBD2 (6 bases each). CDR1 is SEHNR, CDR2 FQNEAQ, per germline (reference sequence). V was pared by 5 bases and J by 1 base, with 11 bases between. The CDR3 loop spans 14 amino acids. The CDR3 nucleotides are TGTGCCAGCAGCCTAGGAGGGGGCCAAGAGACCCAGTACTTC. This sequence encodes CASSLGGGQETQYF.

V usage is TRBV18 and J usage is TRBJ2-1, with 11 bases that match TRBD2. CDR1 and CDR2 from the germline V gene are KGHSH and LQKENI. The V and J ends lost 3 bases and 6 bases, in that order; junction bases with no gene match: 4. This CDR3 contains 15 residues. The CDR3 reads CASSPPLAGANEQFF. CDR3 sequence (DNA): TGTGCCAGCTCACCCCCACTAGCGGGGGCCAATGAGCAGTTCTTC.

This clone was detected ten times or more. This chain uses TRBV7-2 with TRBJ2-1; TRBD1 matches 8 bases. The ends lost 5 bases at V and 6 bases at J; junction bases unmatched: 6. The CDR3 covers 14 residues. The germline V gene encodes CDR1 SGHTA and CDR2 FQGNSA. The CDR3 region is CASSRTGTGNEQFF. For the CDR3, the DNA is TGTGCCAGCAGCAGGACAGGGACGGGCAATGAGCAGTTCTTC.

The rearrangement uses TRBV11-2 and TRBJ2-7; possibly TRBD2 for D (6 bases). Germline V lookup: CDR1 SGHAT, CDR2 FQNNGV. V was trimmed by 5 bases and J by 3 bases, leaving 14 bases between them. The CDR3 covers 14 residues. CDR3 nucleotide sequence: TGTGCCAGCAGCGGAGGCATGGGAGGCTACGAGCAGTACTTC. It encodes CASSGGMGGYEQYF.

The V and J genes are TRBV11-2 and TRBJ2-5; 7 positions match TRBD2. This CDR3 spans 15 amino acids. Germline CDR1 and CDR2: SGHAT and FQNNGV. V was pared by 3 bases and J by 3 bases, with 7 bases of the junction left unmatched. The CDR3 nucleotides are TGTGCCAGCAGCTTGAATGTAGCGGGTGAAGAGACCCAGTACTTC. This translates into CASSLNVAGEETQYF.